A selection of T cell receptor beta chains follows, all from one sample in a study of T cell repertoires in ileal Crohn's disease. Assay: immunoSEQ multiplex PCR; the TCRdb copy retains only in-frame clones and omits some. The repertoire consists of about 1,700 clones, with 70% to 90% occurring once and the leading ten covering 8.8%. The sequencing sample was made of ileal tissue. These receptors were obtained from an adult with Crohn's disease. The CDR3 runs from the conserved cysteine through the conserved F or W. A D gene is named only where the DNA matches it firmly.

CDR3: CASIPSGGYDEQFF
V: TRBV11-2
D: TRBD2

CDR3: CASSPDRVEAFF
V: TRBV7-8
D: TRBD1

CDR3: CASSEEIAGGHNEQFF
V: TRBV6-4
D: TRBD2

CDR3: CASSYAGSGGSDTQYF
V: TRBV6-5
D: TRBD2

CDR3: CASSLTSTTDTQYF
V: TRBV5-4
D: -

CDR3: CASRPTSAGELFF
V: TRBV19
D: -

CDR3: CASSPRRGSPLHF
V: TRBV14
D: -

CDR3: CATSREDTGNSPLHF
V: TRBV15
D: -

CDR3: CASSTRQIVSYGYTF
V: TRBV6-6
D: -

CDR3: CASSSAGVTGANVLTF
V: TRBV7-2
D: -

CDR3: CASSWGQENIQYF
V: TRBV11-2
D: TRBD1

CDR3: CASSYSAAQPQHF
V: TRBV6-5
D: -

CDR3: CASSQGGHTEAFF
V: TRBV19
D: -

CDR3: CASRVTGYAFF
V: TRBV2
D: TRBD1

CDR3: CASAGTTSTDTQYF
V: TRBV11-1
D: TRBD2

CDR3: CATETSTDTQYF
V: TRBV6-6
D: -

CDR3: CASSRQGGDDTQYF
V: TRBV7-2
D: TRBD1

CDR3: CATRDSLTGGDEQYF
V: TRBV15
D: TRBD1

CDR3: CASSRDSVIAKNIQYF
V: TRBV27
D: -

CDR3: CASSLEAGVDLGSPLHF
V: TRBV5-4
D: -

CDR3: CASSLGLNNEQFF
V: TRBV11-2
D: -

CDR3: CASSLGGLRETQYF
V: TRBV11-3
D: -

CDR3: CASSLGTNKETQYF
V: TRBV5-5
D: -

CDR3: CASSLSRSYNSPLHF
V: TRBV13
D: -

CDR3: CASSPTRNTEAFF
V: TRBV18
D: -

CDR3: CASSFKRGGQETQYF
V: TRBV5-8
D: -

CDR3: CASSQALGGQVEQFF
V: TRBV14
D: TRBD1

CDR3: CASSIPGQGLYGYTF
V: TRBV19
D: TRBD1

CDR3: CASSPLGGSSYNSPLHF
V: TRBV19
D: -